The 11 T cell receptor beta chains given below trace back to one sample, sequenced in a study of Graves' ophthalmopathy and Graves' hyperthyroidism. Investigators amplified TCR beta CDR3 regions from RNA transcripts. Second-round multiplex PCR followed a first-round RT-PCR using HTBI primers. TCRdb analysed the multiplex PCR reads with MiXCR anew, one entry per CDR3 protein. The table has 300,000 to 500,000 distinct CDR3 sequences, approximately 15% seen once. Input material: peripheral blood. The receptors were sampled from a woman between 18 and 30 years old with stable Graves' hyperthyroidism.

This clonotype has ten or more counts. The DNA for the CDR3 is TGTGCCAGCAGCGACGGCGGTTATTCCACCTTC. It is translated as CASSDGGYSTF. V gene TRBV6-1 combines with J gene TRBJ1-2; D ambiguous. Per germline, CDR1 MNHNS and CDR2 SASEGT. V lost 6 bases, J lost 13 bases, and 15 bases lay in between. This CDR3 is 11 amino acids long.

This clonotype has ten or more counts. This sequence joins TRBV20-1 and TRBJ1-5, with 7 bases lining up with TRBD1. Germline V gene sequence: CDR1 DFQATT, CDR2 SNEGSKA (reference sequence). The CDR3 contains 13 residues. Germline trimming cut 5 bases from V and 2 bases from J; bases unmatched to any gene: 3. CDR3 sequence (DNA): TGCAGTGCTTCTACAGGGGGCAATCAGCCCCAGCATTTT. It yields the protein CSASTGGNQPQHF.

V gene TRBV5-1 combines with J gene TRBJ2-5; 11 nucleotides align to TRBD2. V shed 0 bases, J shed 5 bases, and the junction held 6 bases outside the gene matches. The CDR3 extends over 16 amino acids. The germline V gene encodes CDR1 SGHRS and CDR2 YFSETQ. CDR3 nucleotide sequence: TGCGCCAGCAGCTTGGAAGATAGCGGGGGGGCGGAGACCCAGTACTTC. Translating gives CASSLEDSGGAETQYF.

This clonotype was counted ten times or more. The rearrangement links TRBV11-2 to TRBJ2-7; 8 nucleotides line up with TRBD1. Trimming removed 1 base from V and 2 bases from J; junction bases left unmatched: 4. Per the germline V gene, CDR1 is SGHAT and CDR2 is FQNNGV. CDR3 length equals 15 residues. CDR3 sequence (DNA): TGTGCCAGCAGCTTAGGGGACAGGACCACCTACGAGCAGTACTTC. It yields the protein CASSLGDRTTYEQYF.

There are many counts of this clonotype. The chain joins TRBV12-3 or TRBV12-4 to TRBJ1-5; no reliable D call. The CDR3 totals 12 residues. Between the trimmed V and J ends, which lost 7 bases and 6 bases, there was a span of 10 bases. CDR3 bases: TGTGCCAGCAAATACAGCGTTCAGCCCCAGCATTTT. Its protein is CASKYSVQPQHF.

V usage is TRBV7-9 and J usage is TRBJ2-7; D remains unclear. Germline loops: CDR1 SEHNR, CDR2 FQNEAQ (reference sequence). The CDR3 covers 14 residues. V lost 3 bases and J 3 bases, leaving 12 bases between the germline ends. As DNA, the CDR3 is TGTGCCAGCAGCTTCGAGTACAGCTACTACGAGCAGTACTTC. Translated, it gives CASSFEYSYYEQYF.

This clonotype was seen at least ten times. The CDR3 nucleotides are TGTGCCAGCAGTTATGGGGGCCGCACCGGGGAGCTGTTTTTT. Translated, it gives CASSYGGRTGELFF. This sequence joins TRBV6-5 and TRBJ2-2; a possible D gene is TRBD1 (6 bases). With 3 bases removed from V and 4 bases from J, the gap between germline ends came to 9 bases. Germline CDR1 reads MNHEY; CDR2 reads SVGAGI. CDR3 length: 14 residues.

The chain uses TRBV5-1 and TRBJ1-2; maybe TRBD1 (6 bases). Trimming left V 2 bases short and J 4 bases short, with 18 bases between. Germline-derived CDR1 and CDR2 are SGHRS and YFSETQ. The CDR3 runs to 16 residues. The CDR3 DNA reads as TGCGCCAGCAGCTTAAAAGACAGGCCGGAGACCTATGGCTACACCTTC. This codes for CASSLKDRPETYGYTF.

V is TRBV6-1 and J is TRBJ2-3; D is possibly TRBD1 (6 bases). The CDR3 has 15 residues. Germline V lookup: CDR1 MNHNS, CDR2 SASEGT. Deletions cut 7 bases from V and 4 bases from J, with 18 bases between. The CDR3 sequence is CASKPTGWGADTQYF. The CDR3 DNA follows: TGTGCCAGCAAACCAACAGGGTGGGGAGCAGATACGCAGTATTTT.

This clonotype was observed at least ten times. J is TRBJ1-5 and V is TRBV27, with 11 bases that match TRBD1. Germline V lookup: CDR1 MNHEY, CDR2 SMNVEV (reference sequence). J was trimmed by 6 bases and V by 4 bases; bases with no gene match: 5. This CDR3 has 15 residues. CDR3 protein: CASSYGQGASQPQHF. CDR3 coding DNA: TGTGCCAGCAGTTACGGACAGGGGGCGAGTCAGCCCCAGCATTTT.

Turning to this clonotype: This may stem from a read error, because a much larger clone lies one nucleotide away. This chain connects TRBV6-1 to TRBJ2-5; the D gene is possibly TRBD1 (6 bases). Trimming removed 4 bases at V and 1 base at J, with 13 bases between. The CDR3 runs 15 residues. The germline gives CDR1 MNHNS, CDR2 SASEGT. CDR3 in DNA: TGTGCCAGCAGTGGGTGCAGGGGAATCCAAGAGACCCAGTACTTC. This codes for CASSGCRGIQETQYF.